The source of this T cell receptor (beta chain) is a study of blood T cell repertoires in COVID-19. For the study at large: T cells, B-cell-depleted T cells, or PBMCs provided the cDNA or gDNA that served as material.

The Seattle patients joined while their infection was active and were tracked longitudinally afterward. The V gene lost 6 bases and the J gene lost 3 bases, with 11 bases spanning the gap. The CDR3 has 13 amino acids. The germline gives CDR1 LGHDT, CDR2 YNNKEL (reference sequence). In the original analysis: Reference gene primer amplification gave estimated nucleated cell counts. TCRdb's table, derived via immunoSEQ multiplex PCR, lists solely in-frame clones and lacks some. From that table come the V and J calls and clone size; the DNA was used to work out D and trimming. The table lists about 120,000 clones, about 90% of them singletons.

The chain recombines TRBV3-1 (or the pseudogene TRBV3-2) with TRBJ1-1; D remains ambiguous. Sequencing was carried out using peripheral blood. The TCR originated in a woman in her sixties with COVID-19, enrolled during active disease. The CDR3 nucleotides are TGTGCCAGCAGACCCGGTGGTGACACTGAAGCTTTCTTT. Protein product: CASRPGGDTEAFF.